This entry is about one T cell receptor (beta chain). Its antigen remains unknown. The data were taken from a study of cytomegalovirus exposure and HLA in healthy donors. Generated by immunoSEQ multiplex PCR, the TCRdb table keeps only in-frame clones and is missing some. The data contain 210,000 or so clones, 88% of them singletons. The donors were members of the validation cohort comprising some 130 subjects, separate from the roughly 640-subject first cohort. Study-level points and caveats: Whilst most TCR sequences proved rare, a subset of public TCRs occurred across many donors.

The sequence was collected from a woman aged 18-30 years in good health and CMV-seronegative. The sample taken for sequencing was PBMCs.

The CDR3 is CASSIGLMGQGGMNYQPQHF. The CDR3 nucleotides read TGTGCCAGTAGTATTGGCCTTATGGGACAGGGTGGCATGAACTACCAGCCCCAGCATTTT. The rearrangement links TRBV19 to TRBJ1-5; 9 bases align to TRBD1. Unmatched junction bases numbered 22, after V lost 3 bases and J lost 7 bases. Germline CDR1 LNHDA, CDR2 SQIVND (reference sequence). The CDR3 runs to 20 residues. The whole variable domain, filled in from reference TRBV19 and TRBJ1-5, reads DGGITQSPKYLFRKEGQNVTLSCEQNLNHDAMYWYRQDPGQGLRLIYYSQIVNDFQKGDIAEGYSVSREKKESFPLTVTSAQKNPTAFYLCASSIGLMGQGGMNYQPQHFGDGTRLSIL.